A selection of T cell receptor beta chains follows, all from one sample in a study of shared clonotypes between healthy human individuals. Assay: immunoSEQ multiplex PCR; the TCRdb copy retains only in-frame clones and omits some. This table holds approximately 440,000 clones, 60% to 80% found once. The sequencing input was PBMCs. The source of these receptors is a woman between 40 and 50 years old in good health. Some clones in this sample may be carry-over from other donors' samples. The CDR3 runs from the conserved cysteine through the conserved F or W. Each record gives: CDR3 protein, CDR3 DNA, J gene, D gene, V gene, clone size. The D gene is left open where the match is weak. Only some rows state a clone size, as once, few, many or a class for expanded clones.

CDR3aa: CASSQESGSSYEQYF
CDR3nt: TGTGCCAGCAGCCAGGAGAGCGGGAGTTCCTACGAGCAGTACTTC
j_gene: TRBJ2-7
d_gene: TRBD2
v_gene: TRBV4-2
abundance: NA

CDR3aa: CASSSGGEKLFF
CDR3nt: TGTGCCAGCAGTTCCGGGGGTGAAAAACTGTTTTTT
j_gene: TRBJ1-4
d_gene: NA
v_gene: TRBV27
abundance: many

CDR3aa: CASRRTGGNEQFF
CDR3nt: TGTGCCAGCAGGAGGACAGGGGGCAATGAGCAGTTCTTC
j_gene: TRBJ2-1
d_gene: TRBD1
v_gene: TRBV27
abundance: NA

CDR3aa: CASSPSTGLETQYF
CDR3nt: TGTGCCAGTAGTCCGTCGACAGGGTTGGAGACCCAGTACTTC
j_gene: TRBJ2-5
d_gene: TRBD1
v_gene: TRBV19
abundance: NA

CDR3aa: CASSVGRSTDTQYF
CDR3nt: TGTGCCAGCAGTGTCGGGAGGAGCACAGATACGCAGTATTTT
j_gene: TRBJ2-3
d_gene: TRBD2
v_gene: TRBV2
abundance: many

CDR3aa: CASSLVGGWNEQYF
CDR3nt: TGTGCCAGCAGTTTAGTGGGGGGCTGGAACGAGCAGTACTTC
j_gene: TRBJ2-7
d_gene: NA
v_gene: TRBV28
abundance: NA

CDR3aa: CASSLSPNPYEQYF
CDR3nt: TGTGCCAGCAGTTTATCCCCCAACCCCTACGAGCAGTACTTC
j_gene: TRBJ2-7
d_gene: NA
v_gene: TRBV28
abundance: few

CDR3aa: CASSPGQGATDTEAFF
CDR3nt: TGTGCCAGCAGCCCTGGACAGGGGGCAACGGACACTGAAGCTTTCTTT
j_gene: TRBJ1-1
d_gene: TRBD1
v_gene: TRBV5-6
abundance: once

CDR3aa: CASSMVGYSGANVLTF
CDR3nt: TGTGCCAGTAGTATGGTTGGGTACTCTGGGGCCAACGTCCTGACTTTC
j_gene: TRBJ2-6
d_gene: NA
v_gene: TRBV19
abundance: few

CDR3aa: CASSLVGGLAGGTDTQYF
CDR3nt: TGCGCCAGCAGCTTGGTGGGAGGACTAGCGGGAGGCACAGATACGCAGTATTTT
j_gene: TRBJ2-3
d_gene: TRBD2
v_gene: TRBV5-1
abundance: NA

CDR3aa: CASTYSGNTIYF
CDR3nt: TGTGCCAGCACTTACTCTGGAAACACCATATATTTT
j_gene: TRBJ1-3
d_gene: NA
v_gene: TRBV7-2
abundance: NA

CDR3aa: CASSQGRTYEQYF
CDR3nt: TGTGCCAGCAGTCAGGGTAGGACCTACGAGCAGTACTTC
j_gene: TRBJ2-7
d_gene: NA
v_gene: TRBV7-3
abundance: NA

CDR3aa: CAVALDGARSEAFF
CDR3nt: TGTGCCGTCGCACTGGACGGCGCTAGGTCTGAAGCTTTCTTT
j_gene: TRBJ1-1
d_gene: NA
v_gene: TRBV10-3
abundance: few

CDR3aa: CATRTGTRGMEQYF
CDR3nt: TGTGCCACCCGGACCGGGACTAGGGGAATGGAGCAGTACTTC
j_gene: TRBJ2-7
d_gene: TRBD2
v_gene: TRBV6-1
abundance: NA

CDR3aa: CASSLVGLAGGMGTDTQYF
CDR3nt: TGTGCCAGCAGCTTAGTGGGCCTAGCGGGAGGTATGGGCACAGATACGCAGTATTTT
j_gene: TRBJ2-3
d_gene: TRBD2
v_gene: TRBV11-2
abundance: NA